Listed below are T cell receptor beta chains from one sample, sequenced in a study of a mutant IDH1 vaccine in newly diagnosed glioma. This table comes from immunoSEQ multiplex PCR, and its TCRdb copy is limited to in-frame clones, with some not included. The sample gives around 50,000 clones, 80% to 90% of which show up once; about 2.2% is in the top ten. The sample was PBMCs, taken from a glioma patient treated with radiotherapy, temozolomide or both. Every receptor here comes from a man aged 35 to 55 with glioma. The conserved cysteine and the conserved F or W are not part of the CDR3 here.

J gene	V gene	CDR3 protein
TRBJ2-3	TRBV2	ANPEGRDKDTQY
TRBJ2-6	TRBV4-3	ASSYEGGANVLT
TRBJ2-3	TRBV6-5	ASSQSTDTQY
TRBJ1-2	TRBV7-9	ASSTRLYGYT
TRBJ2-5	TRBV18	ASSPLGRGGRAQETQY
TRBJ2-7	TRBV18	ASSPPLRYEQY
TRBJ2-7	TRBV19	ASSLGVTYEQY
TRBJ2-3	TRBV10-3	AISGLGSTDTQY
TRBJ1-1	TRBV5-1	ASSLVAGGNTEAF
TRBJ1-1	TRBV18	ASSPRGVAMNTEAF
TRBJ2-3	TRBV11-2	ASSLGLDHTQY
TRBJ2-2	TRBV19	ATNPGRATGELF
TRBJ2-1	TRBV5-1	ASSLEIGSSYNEQF
TRBJ2-7	TRBV28	ASSFNYEQY
TRBJ2-1	TRBV25-1	ASSMDEQF
TRBJ2-7	TRBV4-2	ASSQDLGLYEQY
TRBJ2-3	TRBV19	ASSGQNTDTQY
TRBJ2-7	TRBV5-1	ASSWPGAEQY
TRBJ1-5	TRBV4-1	ASSPGTVDSNQPQH
TRBJ2-3	TRBV5-1	ASSFEQGTDTQY
TRBJ2-5	TRBV10-1	ASSESRGSGETQY
TRBJ2-1	TRBV10-3	AIREAELGTSIVDEQF
TRBJ2-1	TRBV6-5	ASSSAGPRAEQF
TRBJ2-3	TRBV27	ASHPLGTTDTQY